These T cell receptor beta chains were read from a single sample in a study of blood T cell repertoires in COVID-19. Profiling relied on immunoSEQ multiplex PCR, and the TCRdb table lists in-frame clones only, not all of them. The table includes around 110,000 clones, 84% detected once. Input material: peripheral blood. The receptors shown here come from a human donor in a cohort sampled during active COVID-19. The CDR3 runs from the conserved cysteine through the conserved F or W. Each record gives: clone size, J gene, D gene, V gene, CDR3 protein, CDR3 DNA. The D gene is left open where the match is weak. Only some rows state a clone size, as once, few, many or a class for expanded clones.

>.|TRBJ2-2|TRBD1|TRBV5-1
CASSSGTGNTGELFF
TGCGCCAGCAGCTCCGGGACAGGGAACACCGGGGAGCTGTTTTTT
>.|TRBJ1-2|TRBD1|TRBV5-4
CASSAGPGQGAYGYTF
TGTGCCAGCAGCGCTGGCCCGGGACAGGGGGCTTATGGCTACACCTTC
>.|TRBJ1-1|.|TRBV7-9
CASSRGAKAFF
TGTGCCAGCAGCCGAGGAGCAAAAGCTTTCTTT
>.|TRBJ1-2|TRBD1|TRBV6-1
CASSDLDRGRSGYTF
TGTGCCAGCAGTGATCTGGACAGGGGGCGGAGTGGCTACACCTTC
>.|TRBJ2-2|.|TRBV5-4
CASSLETVITGELFF
TGTGCCAGCAGCTTGGAAACAGTTATCACCGGGGAGCTGTTTTTT
>.|TRBJ1-2|.|TRBV2
CATSGMGNYGYTF
TGTGCCACCTCGGGGATGGGTAACTATGGCTACACCTTC
>.|TRBJ2-5|.|TRBV29-1
CSVTALETQYF
TGCAGCGTGACTGCGCTCGAGACCCAGTACTTC
>.|TRBJ2-7|.|TRBV29-1
CSPGGHEQYF
TGCAGCCCGGGGGGCCACGAGCAGTACTTC
>few|TRBJ1-2|TRBD1|TRBV25-1
CASSGDRGLRGYTF
TGTGCCAGCAGTGGAGACAGGGGCCTTCGAGGCTACACCTTC
>.|TRBJ1-5|.|TRBV7-2
CASSFAEGQPQHF
TGTGCCAGCAGCTTCGCGGAAGGTCAGCCCCAGCATTTT
>.|TRBJ2-5|TRBD1|TRBV3-1/TRBV3-2
CASSQRDRQETQYF
TGTGCCAGCAGCCAACGGGACAGACAAGAGACCCAGTACTTC
>.|TRBJ1-4|.|TRBV3-1/TRBV3-2
CASSYRVENEKLFF
TGTGCCAGCAGCTACAGGGTTGAAAATGAAAAACTGTTTTTT
>once|TRBJ2-1|.|TRBV5-1
CASSLDAGNANEQFF
TGCGCCAGCAGCTTGGACGCGGGGAACGCAAATGAGCAGTTCTTC
>.|TRBJ1-1|.|TRBV30
CAWSVQGNTEAFF
TGTGCCTGGAGTGTGCAGGGGAACACTGAAGCTTTCTTT
>few|TRBJ2-7|TRBD2|TRBV3-1/TRBV3-2
CASSQVTSGRTGAYEQYF
TGTGCCAGCAGCCAAGTTACTAGCGGGAGGACGGGTGCATACGAGCAGTACTTC
>.|TRBJ1-5|.|TRBV12-5
CASGLTRQTYSNQPQHF
TGTGCTAGTGGTTTGACCCGACAGACCTATAGCAATCAGCCCCAGCATTTT
>few|TRBJ2-7|.|TRBV9
CASSVQGFGTDEQYF
TGTGCCAGCAGCGTACAGGGGTTTGGAACTGACGAGCAGTACTTC
>once|TRBJ2-7|.|TRBV10-3
CAISDLGSGQVSSYEQYF
TGTGCCATCAGTGATTTAGGTTCCGGCCAGGTCTCTTCCTACGAGCAGTACTTC
>.|TRBJ1-1|.|TRBV30
CAWSPHRVEDTEAFF
TGTGCCTGGAGTCCACACAGGGTGGAGGACACTGAAGCTTTCTTT
>.|TRBJ2-7|.|TRBV7-8
CASAAITYEQYF
TGTGCCAGCGCGGCTATCACCTACGAGCAGTACTTC
>.|TRBJ2-1|TRBD2|TRBV30
CAWSVLAVGLDEQFF
TGTGCCTGGAGTGTGCTAGCGGTAGGGCTAGATGAGCAGTTCTTC
>.|TRBJ2-7|.|TRBV2
CASRADSASYEQYF
TGTGCCAGCAGGGCGGACTCAGCCTCCTACGAGCAGTACTTC
>.|TRBJ1-3|TRBD1|TRBV7-2
CASSSRQGAENTIYF
TGTGCCAGCAGCTCCAGACAGGGGGCGGAAAACACCATATATTTT
>.|TRBJ1-1|.|TRBV4-1
CASSQERRAGKTEAFF
TGCGCCAGCAGCCAAGAGAGACGGGCGGGGAAAACTGAAGCTTTCTTT
>.|TRBJ1-5|TRBD1|TRBV7-2
CASSSDRNQPQHF
TGTGCCAGCAGCTCGGACAGGAATCAGCCCCAGCATTTT
>.|TRBJ2-2|.|TRBV9
CASKARETGELFF
TGTGCCAGCAAAGCAAGGGAGACCGGGGAGCTGTTTTTT
>.|TRBJ2-5|.|TRBV6-5
CASSSGIQETQYF
TGTGCCAGCAGCTCCGGGATCCAAGAGACCCAGTACTTC
>.|TRBJ2-7|TRBD2|TRBV27
CASSLAGTSREQYF
TGTGCCAGCAGTTTGGCGGGGACTAGCCGCGAGCAGTACTTC
>medium-sized|TRBJ1-2|TRBD1|TRBV7-3
CASSLKGAGVEPSSYTF
TGTGCCAGCAGCTTAAAGGGGGCAGGGGTTGAACCCAGCAGCTACACCTTC
>.|TRBJ2-1|TRBD2|TRBV7-2
CASSQKPGLAGGVEQFF
TGTGCCAGCAGCCAAAAACCGGGACTAGCGGGAGGGGTTGAGCAGTTCTTC
>.|TRBJ2-7|TRBD1|TRBV7-8
CASNPTGGREQYF
TGTGCCAGCAACCCGACAGGGGGCAGGGAGCAGTACTTC
>.|TRBJ1-1|.|TRBV27
CASSFFMGGSEAFF
TGTGCCAGCAGTTTTTTTATGGGGGGATCTGAAGCTTTCTTT
>.|TRBJ2-7|.|TRBV18
CASSPGQGTYEQYF
TGTGCCAGCTCCCCTGGGCAGGGGACCTACGAGCAGTACTTC
>.|TRBJ2-3|TRBD2|TRBV28
CASSLNRGAGGVDTQYF
TGTGCCAGCAGCCTAAACAGAGGGGCGGGAGGGGTAGATACGCAGTATTTT
>few|TRBJ2-3|TRBD1|TRBV11-2
CASSSTRTGTQYF
TGTGCCAGCAGCTCTACGCGGACAGGCACGCAGTATTTT
>.|TRBJ1-2|.|TRBV2
CASSESQNYGYTF
TGTGCCAGCAGTGAGTCACAAAACTATGGCTACACCTTC
>.|TRBJ1-1|TRBD1|TRBV5-1
CASSLAQGGTEAFF
TGCGCCAGCAGCTTGGCTCAGGGGGGCACTGAAGCTTTCTTT
>.|TRBJ1-6|TRBD1|TRBV6-2/TRBV6-3
CASSFDRGNSPLHF
TGTGCCAGCAGCTTTGACAGGGGGAATTCACCCCTCCACTTT
>.|TRBJ1-1|TRBD1|TRBV2
CASSEALPGGSKVF
TGTGCCAGCAGTGAAGCCTTGCCAGGGGGTTCGAAGGTCTTT
>.|TRBJ1-5|.|TRBV4-1
CASSQDSYSNQPQHF
TGCGCCAGCAGCCAGGACAGTTATAGCAATCAGCCCCAGCATTTT
>.|TRBJ2-1|TRBD2|TRBV5-1
CASSPDLLAGARSYEQFF
TGCGCCAGCAGCCCGGACTTGCTAGCGGGAGCAAGATCCTATGAGCAGTTCTTC
>few|TRBJ2-1|.|TRBV6-5
CASQLERVMNEQFF
TGTGCCAGCCAATTAGAGAGGGTTATGAATGAGCAGTTCTTC
>.|TRBJ1-5|.|TRBV30
CAWSPPGGNQPQHF
TGTGCCTGGAGTCCCCCAGGGGGCAATCAGCCCCAGCATTTT
>.|TRBJ2-7|.|TRBV30
CAWNRANSYEQYF
TGTGCCTGGAACAGGGCGAACTCCTACGAGCAGTACTTC
>.|TRBJ2-3|.|TRBV5-1
CASSLPDSSTDTQYF
TGCGCCAGCAGCTTGCCGGACTCTAGCACAGATACGCAGTATTTT
>.|TRBJ2-2|.|TRBV3-1/TRBV3-2
CASSQGGGELFF
TGTGCCAGCAGCCAAGGAGGAGGGGAGCTGTTTTTT
>.|TRBJ1-5|.|TRBV7-2
CASSPYREGNQPQHF
TGTGCCAGCAGCCCATACAGAGAAGGCAATCAGCCCCAGCATTTT
>.|TRBJ1-3|.|TRBV15
CATRTPAGNTIYF
TGTGCCACCCGTACTCCTGCTGGAAACACCATATATTTT
>.|TRBJ1-5|.|TRBV4-3
CASSQDITENQPQHF
TGCGCCAGCAGCCAAGATATTACAGAAAATCAGCCCCAGCATTTT
>few|TRBJ2-1|TRBD2|TRBV30
CAWSGTREQFF
TGTGCCTGGAGTGGGACTAGGGAGCAGTTCTTC
>.|TRBJ2-1|TRBD2|TRBV6-2/TRBV6-3
CASSQRTSGNYNEQFF
TGTGCCAGCAGTCAAAGGACTAGCGGGAACTACAATGAGCAGTTCTTC
>.|TRBJ1-5|TRBD1|TRBV10-3
CAISDGTGDQPQHF
TGTGCCATCAGTGACGGGACAGGGGATCAGCCCCAGCATTTT
>.|TRBJ1-5|TRBD1|TRBV19
CASDGTGGNQPQHF
TGTGCCAGCGACGGGACAGGGGGCAATCAGCCCCAGCATTTT
>.|TRBJ1-4|.|TRBV5-1
CASSLQGSGEKLFF
TGCGCCAGCAGCTTGCAAGGGAGTGGGGAAAAACTGTTTTTT
>.|TRBJ1-2|TRBD1|TRBV30
CAWSQGARYGYTF
TGTGCCTGGAGTCAGGGGGCGCGGTATGGCTACACCTTC
>.|TRBJ2-5|.|TRBV7-8
CASGILAGQETQYF
TGTGCCAGCGGCATACTAGCAGGACAAGAGACCCAGTACTTC
>few|TRBJ2-7|.|TRBV25-1
CASSESGHPSEQYF
TGTGCCAGCAGTGAATCTGGACATCCATCAGAGCAGTACTTC
>.|TRBJ1-4|.|TRBV18
CASSRRDGNEKLFF
TGTGCCAGCTCACGCCGAGACGGGAATGAAAAACTGTTTTTT
>.|TRBJ2-5|TRBD2|TRBV29-1
CSVASPKPQAGEYF
TGCAGCGTTGCCTCCCCAAAGCCCCAGGCGGGAGAGTACTTC